The clone carrying this T cell receptor (beta chain) showed up many times. As yet, its antigen is unknown. This CDR3 is built from 16 residues. The V and J ends lost 8 bases and 0 bases respectively, with 16 bases between them. These data are taken from a study of T cells after yellow fever vaccination. Study-wide findings and caveats: When the response was secondary, it was weaker but reached its peak faster, day 5 versus 15. Post-booster repertoires again held most primary-vaccination clones (approximately 96% CD4, roughly 88% CD8).

TCRdb itself ran the 5' RACE reads through MiXCR, one entry per CDR3 protein. In the table there are fewer than 400,000 distinct CDR3 sequences, around 6.4% of which are singletons. The rearrangement uses TRBV12-3 or TRBV12-4 and TRBJ2-2; weak D call: TRBD1 (7 bases). This receptor was identified in a man aged 25-45 years who received the YFV17D yellow fever vaccine. The sequencing here drew on PBMCs, taken 5 days after the yellow fever booster vaccination. The CDR3 spells CASDGGTAANTGELFF. CDR3 coding DNA: TGTGCCAGCGATGGCGGGACAGCCGCGAACACCGGGGAGCTGTTTTTT.